This TCR beta chain came from a study of regulatory T cells in long-lasting Graves disease. General study findings and limits: Among the persistent patients, 2,741 public clonotypes were shared, more than the roughly 970 shared among new patients.

Comments on this clonotype: Antigen unknown.

The TCR beta library used iRepertoire HTBI primers with Arm-PCR amplification of CDR3. From the multiplex PCR reads, TCRdb called clonotypes with MiXCR, one entry per CDR3 protein. The table has about 620,000 distinct CDR3 sequences, 15% to 20% seen once. Time point in this sample: newly diagnosed GD, antithyroid drugs for less than 3 months. Following extraction of RNA from PBMCs, that RNA was used to make the TCR library. Patients came from an endocrinology department in Xi'an, China. V gave up 11 bases and J gave up 10 bases, with 15 bases separating them. The CDR3 has 11 amino acids. From germline, CDR1 is MNHNS and CDR2 SASEGT. The data also belong to a second study, concerning T cells in Graves' hyperthyroidism and ophthalmopathy. From that study: Diagnosing involved the use of clinical symptoms, serum thyroxine and TRAb, thyroid ultrasound and orbital computed tomography. HTBI primers drove first-round RT-PCR of the TCR CDR3.

V gene TRBV6-1 combines with J gene TRBJ2-1, with no clear D. This TCR was sampled from a young woman with Graves disease. The sample consisted of peripheral blood mononuclear cells (PBMCs), taken at new diagnosis, from a patient treated with antithyroid drugs. The CDR3 DNA is TGTGCCGTCCTGGTGGGGTGGGAGCAGTTCTTC. Residues: CAVLVGWEQFF.